These 26 T cell receptor beta chains originate from one sample sequenced in a study of cytomegalovirus exposure and HLA in healthy donors. In the PCR, 60 Vbeta and 13 Jbeta primers were used. Profiling relied on immunoSEQ multiplex PCR, and the TCRdb table lists in-frame clones only, not all of them. The repertoire holds fewer than 80,000 clones, with 65% to 80% as singletons. Sequencing used PBMCs. Every receptor here comes from a man aged 30-40 years in good health and CMV-seronegative.

The chain uses TRBV7-3 and TRBJ2-3; 8 bases are a match to TRBD1. CDR1 SGHTA and CDR2 FQGTGA come from the germline V gene. Trimming removed 7 bases from V and 1 base from J; junction bases left unmatched: 7. This CDR3 spans 15 amino acids. In DNA form, the CDR3 reads TGTGCCAGCAAACACAAGGGACAGGGCACAGATACGCAGTATTTT. This sequence encodes CASKHKGQGTDTQYF.

The chain employs TRBV7-2 and TRBJ2-7, with no clear D. Germline CDR1 reads SGHTA; CDR2 reads FQGNSA. With 1 base removed from V and 6 bases from J, the gap between germline ends came to 13 bases. CDR3 length: 14 amino acids. CDR3 DNA sequence: TGTGCCAGCAGCTTAGGTAACAGCTTGAGCGAGCAGTACTTC. Translated: CASSLGNSLSEQYF.

This clone has only a few counts. The chain is built from TRBV6-5 and TRBJ2-7; a weak D match, TRBD1 (6 bases). The V and J ends lost 6 bases and 3 bases respectively, with 15 bases between them. The CDR3 consists of 14 residues. Germline V gene sequence: CDR1 MNHEY, CDR2 SVGAGI. CDR3 amino acids: CASRKTGSNYEQYF. CDR3 coding DNA: TGTGCCAGCAGGAAGACAGGTTCTAACTACGAGCAGTACTTC.

This rearrangement joins TRBV6-6 to TRBJ2-3; TRBD2 might be the D (6 bases). CDR1 and CDR2 (germline): MNHNY, SVGAGI (reference sequence). This CDR3 is built from 14 residues. V was cut by 2 bases and J by 5 bases, with 11 bases left in between. The CDR3 loop is CASSYPGLQDTQYF. CDR3 sequence (DNA): TGTGCCAGCAGTTACCCGGGACTTCAAGATACGCAGTATTTT.

This chain links TRBV10-3 with TRBJ2-7; tentatively, D is TRBD2 (6 bases). Trimming shortened V by 1 base and J by 0 bases, and 7 bases separated the two germline ends. The CDR3 has 14 amino acids. Germline V gene sequence: CDR1 ENHRY, CDR2 SYGVKD. The chain's CDR3 is CAISEWGDSYEQYF. CDR3 sequence (DNA): TGTGCCATCAGTGAGTGGGGGGACTCCTACGAGCAGTACTTC.

By proportion, this clone is medium-sized. V gene TRBV4-1 combines with J gene TRBJ2-2; a weak D match, TRBD2 (5 bases). V was trimmed by 4 bases and J by 2 bases, leaving 11 bases between them. The CDR3 has 15 amino acids. Germline V CDR1 and CDR2: MGHRA, YSYEKL. CDR3 sequence (DNA): TGCGCCAGCAGCCGAGCGGCCTTAAACACCGGGGAGCTGTTTTTT. It is translated as CASSRAALNTGELFF.

This chain uses TRBV10-3 with TRBJ2-1; 8 bases are a match to TRBD2. CDR3 length: 16 residues. Trimming removed 9 bases from V and 5 bases from J; junction bases left unmatched: 15. CDR1 and CDR2 (germline): ENHRY, SYGVKD. The CDR3: CAISEQGLVPNNEQFF. In nucleotides, the CDR3 is TGTGCCATTTCCGAACAGGGACTAGTCCCAAACAATGAGCAGTTCTTC.

The chain has TRBV18 and TRBJ1-2; TRBD1 might be the D (5 bases). Germline assignment: CDR1 KGHSH and CDR2 LQKENI. V was shortened by 5 bases and J by 4 bases, with 11 bases between the two germline ends. The CDR3 totals 13 residues. CDR3 region: CASSTDRTYGYTF. CDR3 DNA sequence: TGTGCCAGCTCAACAGACAGAACCTATGGCTACACCTTC.

J is TRBJ1-2 and V is TRBV29-1; 8 bases agree with TRBD1. The V gene's germline CDR1 is SQVTM and CDR2 ANQGSEA. The CDR3 totals 12 residues. V shed 6 bases, J shed 7 bases, and the junction held 7 bases outside the gene matches. CDR3 in DNA: TGCAGCGTAGACAGGGGAAAGGGTGGCTACACCTTC. This codes for CSVDRGKGGYTF.

The chain recombines TRBV5-1 with TRBJ2-4; the D gene is possibly TRBD1 (6 bases). The CDR3 loop spans 14 amino acids. V lost 3 bases, J lost 3 bases, and 10 bases lay in between. The germline CDR1 and CDR2 sequences are SGHRS and YFSETQ. This chain's CDR3 is CASSYTGYKNIQYF. DNA of the CDR3: TGCGCCAGCAGCTATACAGGGTACAAAAACATTCAGTACTTC.

The J gene is TRBJ1-5, the V gene TRBV30; the D gene is possibly TRBD1 (6 bases). CDR3 size: 18 residues. In germline, CDR1 is GTSNPN, CDR2 SVGIG (reference sequence). Trimming removed 5 bases from V and 6 bases from J, with 29 bases in between. For the CDR3, the DNA is TGTGCCTGGTCAGTAGGTCTGCCGGGGACAAAATCCACTCAGCCCCAGCATTTT. It codes for CAWSVGLPGTKSTQPQHF.

The chain uses TRBV7-9 and TRBJ1-6; 7 nucleotides line up with TRBD1. The CDR3 loop spans 13 amino acids. Germline assignment: CDR1 SEHNR and CDR2 FQNEAQ (reference sequence). The V segment lost 11 bases and the J segment 7 bases; nucleotides outside the gene matches: 8. CDR3 sequence: CAGSGTENSPLHF. The CDR3 DNA reads TGTGCCGGATCCGGGACAGAAAATTCACCCCTCCACTTT. Variable domain in full (rest from reference TRBV7-9 and TRBJ1-6): DTGVSQNPRHKITKRGQNVTFRCDPISEHNRLYWYRQTLGQGPEFLTYFQNEAQLEKSRLLSDRFSAERPKGSFSTLEIQRTEQGDSAMYLCAGSGTENSPLHFGNGTRLTVT.

CDR3: CASSLVGLGRIGDTQYF. The CDR3 DNA follows: TGTGCCAGCAGCTTGGTAGGTCTGGGGCGCATCGGAGATACGCAGTATTTT. The chain uses TRBV7-8 and TRBJ2-3, with D maybe TRBD1 (5 bases). CDR1 and CDR2 from the germline V gene are SGHVS and FQNEAQ. The CDR3 contains 17 residues. V lost 3 bases, J lost 5 bases, and 21 bases lay in between. Full variable domain (rest looked up from reference TRBV7-8 and TRBJ2-3): GAGVSQSPRYKVAKRGQDVALRCDPISGHVSLFWYQQALGQGPEFLTYFQNEAQLDKSGLPSDRFFAERPEGSVSTLKIQRTQQEDSAVYLCASSLVGLGRIGDTQYFGPGTRLTVL.

The gene calls are TRBV28 and TRBJ2-2; the D gene is possibly TRBD2 (5 bases). From germline, CDR1 is MDHEN and CDR2 SYDVKM. V dropped 5 bases and J dropped 7 bases, with 11 bases sitting between them. The CDR3 is made up of 13 amino acids. The CDR3: CASSPAGIGELFF. In DNA, the CDR3 is TGTGCCAGCAGTCCGGCGGGCATCGGGGAGCTGTTTTTT.

Comment on this clone: The same CDR3 arises from other DNA sequences in this sample as well. This chain uses TRBV6-5 with TRBJ2-3; D is ambiguous. The V gene's germline CDR1 is MNHEY and CDR2 SVGAGI. This CDR3 is built from 13 residues. V dropped 0 bases and J dropped 8 bases, with 9 bases sitting between them. This CDR3 is CASSYSSRGTQYF. The CDR3 DNA is TGTGCCAGCAGTTACTCGAGCCGCGGTACGCAGTATTTT.

The chain recombines TRBV13 with TRBJ2-7; D is possibly TRBD1 (5 bases). V lost 2 bases to trimming and J lost 2 bases, with 7 bases between them. CDR3 size: 13 residues. Germline V gives CDR1 PRHDT, CDR2 FYEKMQ (reference sequence). CDR3: CASSLRGTYEQYF. Here the CDR3 DNA reads TGTGCCAGCAGCTTAAGGGGAACCTACGAGCAGTACTTC.

The chain combines TRBV5-6 with TRBJ2-5; tentative D call: TRBD1 (7 bases). The DNA end is more similar to TRBJ2-7, so the J call may be wrong. CDR1 is SGHDT and CDR2 is YYEEEE in the germline V gene. CDR3 size: 15 residues. The CDR3 coding sequence is TGTGCCAGCAGCCTGGCGGGACAGCCCTCTCCCGAGCAGTACTTC. Translated, it gives CASSLAGQPSPEQYF.

This clone has only a few counts. The gene calls are TRBV27 and TRBJ2-6; 8 bases are a match to TRBD1. This CDR3 contains 18 residues. J gave up 0 bases and V 0 bases, and 4 bases lay outside the gene matches. Per germline, CDR1 MNHEY and CDR2 SMNVEV (reference sequence). CDR3 sequence (DNA): TGTGCCAGCAGTTTATCGCCAGGGGGCTTCTCTGGGGCCAACGTCCTGACTTTC. Protein: CASSLSPGGFSGANVLTF.

The chain carries TRBV27 and TRBJ1-4; perhaps TRBD1 as D (6 bases). The CDR3 spans 15 residues. Germline lookup yields CDR1 MNHEY and CDR2 SMNVEV (reference sequence). The ends were cut back, 6 bases at V and 4 bases at J, with 15 bases in the middle. Written as DNA, the CDR3 is TGTGCCAGCAGGAGTACAGGGCCGATTAATGAAAAACTGTTTTTT. Translated: CASRSTGPINEKLFF.

The J gene is TRBJ2-7, the V gene TRBV7-2; 8 bases are a match to TRBD2. The ends lost 5 bases at V and 3 bases at J; junction bases unmatched: 9. CDR1 is SGHTA and CDR2 is FQGNSA in the germline V gene. The CDR3 has 15 amino acids. In DNA, the CDR3 is TGTGCCAGCAGCGCCTCAGCGGGAGTTGTCTACGAGCAGTACTTC. This gives the protein CASSASAGVVYEQYF.

The rearrangement joins TRBV29-1 to TRBJ1-2, with TRBD1 matching 8 bases. The ends lost 0 bases at V and 5 bases at J; junction bases unmatched: 11. This CDR3 spans 16 amino acids. The germline V gene encodes CDR1 SQVTM and CDR2 ANQGSEA. CDR3 sequence: CSVEDRTPGGYYGYTF. In DNA, the CDR3 is TGCAGCGTTGAAGATCGGACCCCAGGGGGCTATTATGGCTACACCTTC.

V gene TRBV4-3 combines with J gene TRBJ1-1; TRBD1 matches 7 bases. This CDR3 has 15 residues. J gave up 4 bases and V 1 base, and 6 bases lay outside the gene matches. Germline values: CDR1 LGHNA, CDR2 YSLEER. The CDR3 protein is CASSQAWQGGTEAFF. For the CDR3, the DNA is TGCGCCAGCAGCCAAGCGTGGCAGGGGGGCACTGAAGCTTTCTTT.

This chain connects TRBV7-9 to TRBJ2-2; the match to TRBD2 covers 8 bases. The CDR3 totals 14 residues. CDR1 is SEHNR, CDR2 FQNEAQ, per germline (reference sequence). Germline trimming cut 7 bases from V and 2 bases from J; bases unmatched to any gene: 3. The CDR3 DNA follows: TGTGCCAGCACTCGGGGGGGCAACACCGGGGAGCTGTTTTTT. Translating it yields CASTRGGNTGELFF.

This clone appeared a few times. This rearrangement joins TRBV7-9 to TRBJ1-1, with 7 bases that match TRBD1. In germline, CDR1 is SEHNR, CDR2 FQNEAQ (reference sequence). The CDR3 contains 15 residues. Trimming took 4 bases from V and 3 from J; bases not matched to a gene: 8. Here the CDR3 reads CASSSTGAGDTEAFF. The CDR3 bases are TGTGCCAGCAGCTCCACAGGGGCCGGGGACACTGAAGCTTTCTTT.

CDR3 sequence: CSVVPYRTGLPDGYTF. The CDR3 coding sequence is TGCAGCGTTGTCCCGTACAGGACAGGATTACCAGATGGCTACACCTTC. V and J are TRBV29-1 and TRBJ1-2, with TRBD1 identical over 7 bases. J lost 6 bases, V lost 4 bases, and 17 bases had no gene match. Germline CDR1 SQVTM, CDR2 ANQGSEA. CDR3 size: 16 residues.

In its sample, this clone was seen once. The J gene is TRBJ2-2, the V gene TRBV27; possible D gene TRBD2, 6 bases. The CDR3 runs to 14 residues. The V gene lost 4 bases and the J gene lost 7 bases, with 13 bases spanning the gap. Germline CDR1 and CDR2: MNHEY and SMNVEV (reference sequence). CDR3 sequence (DNA): TGTGCCAGCAGTTGGACGCGGGAAAACGGGGAGCTGTTTTTT. Amino acid sequence: CASSWTRENGELFF.